This record looks at one T cell receptor beta chain sequence and its context. Germline V gives CDR1 LGHNT, CDR2 FRNRAP. This CDR3 is built from 13 residues. V shed 1 base and J shed 4 bases, with 7 bases lying between them. This sample stems from a study of T cell changes during pregnancy in multiple sclerosis. Sequenced by immunoSEQ multiplex PCR; TCRdb stores in-frame clones only, minus some. In the table there are more than 40,000 clones, about nine tenths of which are singletons. The chain employs TRBV12-5 and TRBJ1-1; TRBD1 is a possible D gene (5 bases). The origin of this receptor is a female donor with multiple sclerosis, enrolled in a pregnancy study. The sequenced sample was CD4+ T cells from peripheral blood mononuclear cells, obtained in the first trimester of pregnancy. CDR3 nucleotide sequence: TGTGCTAGTGGTTTGGGAAGGGGCACTGAAGCTTTCTTT. Its protein is CASGLGRGTEAFF.